The TCR beta chain under discussion was sequenced for a study of shared clonotypes between healthy human individuals. Only in-frame clones appear in the TCRdb table, and some are missing; sequencing was by immunoSEQ multiplex PCR. The sample has roughly 2 million clones; roughly 94% are singletons. The CDR3 totals 15 residues. V shed 10 bases and J 2 bases; nucleotides not matched to a gene: 11. The germline V gene encodes CDR1 SNHLY and CDR2 FYNNEI. The J gene is TRBJ2-5, the V gene TRBV2, with TRBD1 identical over 9 bases. This receptor was identified in a young man in good health. Sequencing used naive CD4+ T cells sorted from blood. Described subset: CD45RA+ positively selected. CDR3 nucleotides: TGTGCCATCTCCCATCGGGACAGGGCGCAAGAGACCCAGTACTTC. Its translation: CAISHRDRAQETQYF.